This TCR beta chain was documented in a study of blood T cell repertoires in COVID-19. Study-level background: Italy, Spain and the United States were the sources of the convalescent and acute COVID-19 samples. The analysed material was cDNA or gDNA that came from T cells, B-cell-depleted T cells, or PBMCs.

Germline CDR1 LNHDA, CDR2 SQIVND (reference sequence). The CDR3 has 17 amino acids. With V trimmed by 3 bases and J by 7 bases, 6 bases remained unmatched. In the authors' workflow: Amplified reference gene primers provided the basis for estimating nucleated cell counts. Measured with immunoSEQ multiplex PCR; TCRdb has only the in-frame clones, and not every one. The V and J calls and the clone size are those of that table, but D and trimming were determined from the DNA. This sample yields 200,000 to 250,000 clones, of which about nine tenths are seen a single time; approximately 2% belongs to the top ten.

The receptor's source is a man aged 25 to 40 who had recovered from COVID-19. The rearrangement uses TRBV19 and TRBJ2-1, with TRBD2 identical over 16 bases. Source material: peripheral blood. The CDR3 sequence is CASSIPGLAGGWNEQFF. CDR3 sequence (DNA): TGTGCCAGTAGTATCCCGGGACTAGCGGGGGGGTGGAATGAGCAGTTCTTC.